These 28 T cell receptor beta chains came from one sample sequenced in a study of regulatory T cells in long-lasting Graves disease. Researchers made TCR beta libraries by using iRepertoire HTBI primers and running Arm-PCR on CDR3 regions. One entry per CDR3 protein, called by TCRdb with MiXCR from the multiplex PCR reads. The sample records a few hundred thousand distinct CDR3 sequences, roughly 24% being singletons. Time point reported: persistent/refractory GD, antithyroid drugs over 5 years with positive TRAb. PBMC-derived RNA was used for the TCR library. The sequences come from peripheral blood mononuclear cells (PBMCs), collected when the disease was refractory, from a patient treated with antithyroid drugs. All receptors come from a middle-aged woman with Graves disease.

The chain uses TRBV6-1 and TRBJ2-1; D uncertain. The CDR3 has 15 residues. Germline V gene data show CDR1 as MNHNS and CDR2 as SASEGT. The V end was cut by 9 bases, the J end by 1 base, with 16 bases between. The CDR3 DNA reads TGTGCCAGTCTCTTGGCGTCGGCTTCCTACAATGAGCAGTTCTTC. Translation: CASLLASASYNEQFF.

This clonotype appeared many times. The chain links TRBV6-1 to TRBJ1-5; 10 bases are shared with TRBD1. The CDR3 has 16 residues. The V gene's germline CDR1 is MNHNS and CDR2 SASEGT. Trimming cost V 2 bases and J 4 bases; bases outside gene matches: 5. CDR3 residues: CASSERTGGSNQPQHF. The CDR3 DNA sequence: TGTGCCAGCAGTGAACGGACAGGGGGTAGTAATCAGCCCCAGCATTTT.

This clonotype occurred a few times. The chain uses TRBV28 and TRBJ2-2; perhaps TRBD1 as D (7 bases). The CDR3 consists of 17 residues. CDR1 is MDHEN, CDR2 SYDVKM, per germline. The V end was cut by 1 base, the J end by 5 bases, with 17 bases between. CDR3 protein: CASSLFLAGGYTGELFF. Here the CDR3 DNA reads TGTGCCAGCAGTTTATTCTTGGCAGGGGGGTATACCGGGGAGCTGTTTTTT. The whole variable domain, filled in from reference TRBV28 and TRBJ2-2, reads DVKVTQSSRYLVKRTGEKVFLECVQDMDHENMFWYRQDPGLGLRLIYFSYDVKMKEKGDIPEGYSVSREKKERFSLILESASTNQTSMYLCASSLFLAGGYTGELFFGEGSRLTVL.

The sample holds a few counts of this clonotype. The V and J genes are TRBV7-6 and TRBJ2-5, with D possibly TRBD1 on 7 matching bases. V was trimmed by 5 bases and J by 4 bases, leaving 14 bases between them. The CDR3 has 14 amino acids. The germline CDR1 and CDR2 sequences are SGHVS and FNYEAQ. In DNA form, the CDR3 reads TGTGCCAGCAGCCAGTCAGGGGGGTCAGAGACCCAGTACTTC. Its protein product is CASSQSGGSETQYF. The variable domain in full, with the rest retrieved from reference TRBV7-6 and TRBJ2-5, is GAGVSQSPRYKVTKRGQDVALRCDPISGHVSLYWYRQALGQGPEFLTYFNYEAQQDKSGLPNDRFSAERPEGSISTLTIQRTEQRDSAMYRCASSQSGGSETQYFGPGTRLLVL.

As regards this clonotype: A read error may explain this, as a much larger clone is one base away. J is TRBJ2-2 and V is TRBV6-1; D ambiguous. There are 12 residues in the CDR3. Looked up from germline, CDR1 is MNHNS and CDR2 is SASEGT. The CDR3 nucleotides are TGTGCCGGCAGTGTTTCCACCGGGGAGCTGTTTTTT. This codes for CAGSVSTGELFF.

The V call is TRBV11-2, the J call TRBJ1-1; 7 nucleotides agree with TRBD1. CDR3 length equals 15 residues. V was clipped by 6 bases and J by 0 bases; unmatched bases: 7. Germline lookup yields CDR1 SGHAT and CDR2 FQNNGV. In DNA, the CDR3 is TGTGCCAGCAGGCGGGCAGGGGGAATGAACACTGAAGCTTTCTTT. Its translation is CASRRAGGMNTEAFF.

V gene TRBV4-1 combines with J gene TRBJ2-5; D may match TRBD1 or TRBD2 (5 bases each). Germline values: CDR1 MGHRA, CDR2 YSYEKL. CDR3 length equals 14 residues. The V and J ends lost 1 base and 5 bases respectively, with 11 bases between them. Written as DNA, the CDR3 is TGCGCCAGCAGCCAAGCCGGGACCGCGGAGACCCAGTACTTC. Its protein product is CASSQAGTAETQYF.

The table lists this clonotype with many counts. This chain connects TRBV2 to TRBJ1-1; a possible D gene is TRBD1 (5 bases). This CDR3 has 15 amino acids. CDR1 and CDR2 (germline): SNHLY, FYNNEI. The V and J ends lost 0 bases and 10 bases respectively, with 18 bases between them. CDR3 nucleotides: TGTGCCAGCAGTGAAGCCTCCCTCATGGGGCCTAGAGCTTTCTTT. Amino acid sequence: CASSEASLMGPRAFF.

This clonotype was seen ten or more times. CDR3 sequence: CASSLGTNYEQYF. The CDR3 DNA reads TGTGCCAGCAGCTTAGGGACTAACTACGAGCAGTACTTC. The chain recombines TRBV11-2 with TRBJ2-7; maybe TRBD2 (6 bases). This CDR3 comprises 13 residues. The ends were cut back, 1 base at V and 3 bases at J, with 7 bases in the middle. In germline, CDR1 is SGHAT, CDR2 FQNNGV.

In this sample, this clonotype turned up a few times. In DNA, the CDR3 is TGCAGTGCCCGCGGGGTCTACGAGCAGTACTTC. It translates to CSARGVYEQYF. This sequence joins TRBV20-1 and TRBJ2-7; D is perhaps TRBD2 (6 bases). The CDR3 has 11 amino acids. Germline lookup yields CDR1 DFQATT and CDR2 SNEGSKA (reference sequence). V lost 6 bases and J 3 bases, leaving 9 bases between the germline ends.

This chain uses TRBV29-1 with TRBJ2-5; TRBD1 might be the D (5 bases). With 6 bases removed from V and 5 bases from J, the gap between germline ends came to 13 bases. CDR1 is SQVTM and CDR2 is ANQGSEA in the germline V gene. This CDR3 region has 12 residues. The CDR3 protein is CSVATARETQYF. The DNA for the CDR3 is TGCAGCGTAGCGACAGCCAGGGAGACCCAGTACTTC.

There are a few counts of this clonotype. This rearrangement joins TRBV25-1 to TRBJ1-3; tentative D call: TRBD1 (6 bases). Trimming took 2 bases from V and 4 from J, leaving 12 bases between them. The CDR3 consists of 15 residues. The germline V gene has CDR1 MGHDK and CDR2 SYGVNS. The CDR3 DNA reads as TGTGCCAGCAGTGAACTTTGGGGGCCGGGAAACACCATATATTTT. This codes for CASSELWGPGNTIYF.

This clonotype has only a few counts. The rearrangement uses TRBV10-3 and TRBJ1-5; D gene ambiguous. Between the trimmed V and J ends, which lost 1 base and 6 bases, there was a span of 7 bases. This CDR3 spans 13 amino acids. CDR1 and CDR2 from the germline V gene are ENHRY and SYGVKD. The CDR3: CAISELRSQPQHF. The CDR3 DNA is TGTGCCATCAGTGAGTTGAGGAGTCAGCCCCAGCATTTT.

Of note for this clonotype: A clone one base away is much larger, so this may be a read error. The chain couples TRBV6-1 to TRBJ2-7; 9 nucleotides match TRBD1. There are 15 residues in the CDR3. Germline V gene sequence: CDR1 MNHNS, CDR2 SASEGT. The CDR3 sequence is CASTKVGQGPYEQHF. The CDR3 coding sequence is TGTGCCAGCACCAAGGTGGGACAGGGCCCCTACGAGCAGCACTTC.

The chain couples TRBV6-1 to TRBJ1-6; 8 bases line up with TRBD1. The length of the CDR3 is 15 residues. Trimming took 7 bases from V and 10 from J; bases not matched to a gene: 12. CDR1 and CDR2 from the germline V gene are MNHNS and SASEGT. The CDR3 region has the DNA TGTGCCAGCATCTTACTAAGCTCAGGGGGCTCACCCCTCCACTTT. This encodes CASILLSSGGSPLHF.

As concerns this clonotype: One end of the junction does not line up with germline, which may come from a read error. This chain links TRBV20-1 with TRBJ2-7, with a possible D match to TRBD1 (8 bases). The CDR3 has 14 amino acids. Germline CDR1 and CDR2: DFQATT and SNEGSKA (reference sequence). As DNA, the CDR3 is TGCAGTTCTAGACACAGGGGGGGAACTAACGAGCAGTACTTC. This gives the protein CSSRHRGGTNEQYF.

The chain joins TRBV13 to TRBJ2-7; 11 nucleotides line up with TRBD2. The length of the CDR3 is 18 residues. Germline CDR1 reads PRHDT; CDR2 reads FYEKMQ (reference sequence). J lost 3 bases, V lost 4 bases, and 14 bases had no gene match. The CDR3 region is CASSSGQPSSGRNYEQYF. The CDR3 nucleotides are TGTGCCAGCAGCTCGGGACAGCCGTCTAGCGGGAGGAACTACGAGCAGTACTTC.

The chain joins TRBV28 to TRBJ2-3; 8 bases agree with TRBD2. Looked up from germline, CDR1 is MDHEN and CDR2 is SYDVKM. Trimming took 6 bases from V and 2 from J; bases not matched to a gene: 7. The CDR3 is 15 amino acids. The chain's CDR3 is CASSPGLGLTDTQYF. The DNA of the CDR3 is TGTGCCAGCAGCCCGGGACTAGGCCTCACAGATACGCAGTATTTT.

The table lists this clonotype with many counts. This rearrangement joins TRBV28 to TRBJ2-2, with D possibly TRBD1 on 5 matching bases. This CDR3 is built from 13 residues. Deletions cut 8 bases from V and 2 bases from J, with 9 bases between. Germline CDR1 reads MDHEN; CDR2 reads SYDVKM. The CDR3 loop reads CASPDRNTGELFF. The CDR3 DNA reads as TGTGCCAGCCCCGACAGAAACACCGGGGAGCTGTTTTTT. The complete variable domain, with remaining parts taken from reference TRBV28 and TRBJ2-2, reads DVKVTQSSRYLVKRTGEKVFLECVQDMDHENMFWYRQDPGLGLRLIYFSYDVKMKEKGDIPEGYSVSREKKERFSLILESASTNQTSMYLCASPDRNTGELFFGEGSRLTVL.

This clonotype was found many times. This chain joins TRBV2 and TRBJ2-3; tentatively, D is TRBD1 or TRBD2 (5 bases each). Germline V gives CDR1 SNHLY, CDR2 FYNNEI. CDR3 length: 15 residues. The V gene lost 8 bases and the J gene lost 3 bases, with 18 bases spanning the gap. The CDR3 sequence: CASGLGERGTDTQYF. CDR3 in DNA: TGTGCCAGCGGTTTGGGAGAAAGGGGTACAGATACGCAGTATTTT.

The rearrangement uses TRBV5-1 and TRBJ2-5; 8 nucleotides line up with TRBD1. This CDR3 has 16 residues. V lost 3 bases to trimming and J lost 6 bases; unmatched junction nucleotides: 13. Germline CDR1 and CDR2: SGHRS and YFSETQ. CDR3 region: CASSSLLGQGGKTQYF. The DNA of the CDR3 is TGCGCCAGCAGCTCCCTGTTAGGACAGGGCGGAAAGACCCAGTACTTC.

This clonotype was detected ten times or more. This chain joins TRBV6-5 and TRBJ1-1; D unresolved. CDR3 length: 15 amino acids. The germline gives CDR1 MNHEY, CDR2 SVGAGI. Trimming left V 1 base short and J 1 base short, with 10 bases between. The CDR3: CASSYYSQGNTEAFF. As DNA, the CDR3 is TGTGCCAGCAGTTACTACTCCCAAGGGAACACTGAAGCTTTCTTT.

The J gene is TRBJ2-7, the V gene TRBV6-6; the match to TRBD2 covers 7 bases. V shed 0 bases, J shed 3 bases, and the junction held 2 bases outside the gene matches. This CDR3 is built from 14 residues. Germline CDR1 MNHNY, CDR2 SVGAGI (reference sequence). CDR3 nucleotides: TGTGCCAGCAGTTACTCGGGGGACTACTACGAGCAGTACTTC. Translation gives CASSYSGDYYEQYF.

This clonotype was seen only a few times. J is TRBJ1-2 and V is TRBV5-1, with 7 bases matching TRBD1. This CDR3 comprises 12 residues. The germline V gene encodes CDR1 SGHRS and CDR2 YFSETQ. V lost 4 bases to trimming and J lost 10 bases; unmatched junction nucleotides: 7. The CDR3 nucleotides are TGCGCCAGCAGCCCCGCTGGGACAGCCTACACCTTC. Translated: CASSPAGTAYTF.

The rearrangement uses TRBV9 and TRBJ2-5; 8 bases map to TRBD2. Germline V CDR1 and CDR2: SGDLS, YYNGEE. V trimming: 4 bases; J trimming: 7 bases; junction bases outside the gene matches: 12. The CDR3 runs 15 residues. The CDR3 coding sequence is TGTGCCAGCAGCTCACGGGAGGGCCGTTTGGGGACCCAGTACTTC. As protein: CASSSREGRLGTQYF.

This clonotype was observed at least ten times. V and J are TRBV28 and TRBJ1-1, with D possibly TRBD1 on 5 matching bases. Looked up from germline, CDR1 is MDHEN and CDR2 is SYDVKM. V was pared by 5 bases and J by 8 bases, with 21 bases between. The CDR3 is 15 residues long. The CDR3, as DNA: TGTGCCAGCAGTCTAACCTGGGGCAGCTCAACCGAAGCTTTCTTT. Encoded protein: CASSLTWGSSTEAFF. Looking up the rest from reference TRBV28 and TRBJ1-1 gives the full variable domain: DVKVTQSSRYLVKRTGEKVFLECVQDMDHENMFWYRQDPGLGLRLIYFSYDVKMKEKGDIPEGYSVSREKKERFSLILESASTNQTSMYLCASSLTWGSSTEAFFGQGTRLTVV.

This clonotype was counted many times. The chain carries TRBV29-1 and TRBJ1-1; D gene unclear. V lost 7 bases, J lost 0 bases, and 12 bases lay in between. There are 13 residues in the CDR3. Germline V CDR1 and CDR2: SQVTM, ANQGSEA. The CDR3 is CSGTRAMNTEAFF. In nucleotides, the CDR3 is TGCAGCGGGACGAGGGCCATGAACACTGAAGCTTTCTTT.

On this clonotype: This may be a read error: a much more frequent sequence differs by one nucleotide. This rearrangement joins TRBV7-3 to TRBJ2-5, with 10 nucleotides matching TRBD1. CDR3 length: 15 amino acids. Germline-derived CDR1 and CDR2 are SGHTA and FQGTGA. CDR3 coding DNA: TGTGTCAGCAGCTTGACAGGGGGCGTTTTAGGGACCCAGTACTTC. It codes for CVSSLTGGVLGTQYF.